The 13 T cell receptor beta chains below were found in one sample sequenced in a study of CD8 T cells in Susac syndrome. RNA in amounts of roughly 0.5 to 1 ug was reverse transcribed with random hexamers. MiXCR, applied by TCRdb to the immunoSEQ multiplex PCR reads, yields one record per CDR3 protein. Here the sample spans approximately 220,000 distinct CDR3 sequences, just under 95% being singletons. The sequencing input was CD4+ T cells from PBMCs. The receptor source for this set is a human donor with multiple sclerosis.

V gene TRBV29-1 combines with J gene TRBJ1-1, with D perhaps TRBD1 (6 bases). Trimming stripped 7 bases from V and 6 bases from J, with 15 bases between. CDR1 is SQVTM, CDR2 ANQGSEA, per germline. There are 12 residues in the CDR3. The CDR3 reads CSGADRHSEAFF. The CDR3 coding sequence is TGCAGCGGGGCCGACAGGCACTCTGAAGCTTTCTTT.

This chain connects TRBV25-1 to TRBJ2-5; 9 bases are a match to TRBD1. The CDR3 extends over 15 amino acids. J was trimmed by 3 bases and V by 6 bases; bases with no gene match: 8. Germline CDR1 MGHDK, CDR2 SYGVNS. The CDR3 region is CASRGTGTGKETQYF. Written as DNA, the CDR3 is TGTGCCAGCAGGGGGACAGGGACAGGAAAAGAGACCCAGTACTTC.

V gene TRBV24-1 combines with J gene TRBJ2-3; D is uncertain. Trimming took off 10 bases at V and 3 bases at J, with 7 bases between the two ends. CDR3 length: 11 residues. In germline, CDR1 is KGHDR, CDR2 SFDVKD. CDR3 sequence reads: CATLLTDTQYF. DNA of the CDR3: TGTGCCACGCTACTTACAGATACGCAGTATTTT.

The rearrangement links TRBV30 to TRBJ1-2, with unresolved D. Germline CDR1 and CDR2: GTSNPN and SVGIG (reference sequence). The V end was cut by 8 bases, the J end by 3 bases, with 7 bases between. The CDR3 sequence is 10 residues long. The chain's CDR3 is CALGDYGYTF. The CDR3 DNA reads TGTGCCCTCGGGGACTATGGCTACACCTTC.

The chain employs TRBV7-9 and TRBJ2-7, with a possible D match to TRBD1 (6 bases). Germline V lookup: CDR1 SEHNR, CDR2 FQNEAQ (reference sequence). This CDR3 comprises 12 residues. V dropped 5 bases and J dropped 6 bases, with 11 bases sitting between them. The CDR3 loop is CASSPQGGEQYV. The CDR3 region has the DNA TGTGCCAGCAGCCCACAGGGTGGCGAGCAGTACGTC.

The genes are TRBV12-3 or TRBV12-4 and TRBJ1-2; D might be TRBD1 (5 bases). The CDR3 is 12 amino acids. The ends were cut back, 5 bases at V and 5 bases at J, with 9 bases in the middle. The CDR3 DNA sequence: TGTGCCAGCAGTCCGGGGCCTTATGGCTACACCTTC. As protein: CASSPGPYGYTF.

V usage is TRBV20-1 and J usage is TRBJ2-7; D is possibly TRBD1 (5 bases). V was cut by 4 bases and J by 5 bases, with 18 bases left in between. Germline CDR1 reads DFQATT; CDR2 reads SNEGSKA (reference sequence). The CDR3 has 14 residues. CDR3 region: CSATTAGRADEQYF. CDR3 sequence (DNA): TGCAGTGCTACGACAGCCGGCAGGGCGGACGAGCAGTACTTC.

The chain recombines TRBV12-3 or TRBV12-4 with TRBJ1-6; a weak D match, TRBD1 (5 bases). This CDR3 region has 14 residues. The V gene lost 3 bases and the J gene lost 13 bases, with 16 bases spanning the gap. The DNA of the CDR3 is TGTGCCAGCAGTTTGGAGAGGAAACAGGCTCCCCTCCACTTT. Amino acids: CASSLERKQAPLHF.

In its sample, this clonotype was seen once. The chain couples TRBV3-1 to TRBJ1-5; a possible D gene is TRBD1 (5 bases). Per the germline V gene, CDR1 is LGHDT and CDR2 is YNNKEL (reference sequence). Trimming left V 1 base short and J 5 bases short, with 18 bases between. This CDR3 region has 17 residues. CDR3 sequence (DNA): TGTGCCAGCAGCCAAGGGGAGAGGGCAGGAGGGGATCAGCCCCAGCATTTT. Its translation is CASSQGERAGGDQPQHF.

The rearrangement links TRBV12-3 or TRBV12-4 to TRBJ1-1; possible D gene TRBD1, 6 bases. V lost 7 bases to trimming and J lost 1 base, with 16 bases between them. This CDR3 is 15 amino acids long. Written as DNA, the CDR3 is TGTGCCAGCACCTTCGCAGGGGTGGAGAACACTGAAGCTTTCTTT. The encoded protein is CASTFAGVENTEAFF.

The chain carries TRBV7-9 and TRBJ2-5; TRBD2 is a possible D gene (5 bases). Trimming pared 5 bases from V and 6 bases from J, leaving 19 bases between. Per germline, CDR1 SEHNR and CDR2 FQNEAQ (reference sequence). CDR3 length: 15 amino acids. The DNA of the CDR3 is TGTGCCAGCAGCGGTAGCACCCAGCGGAGTAAGACCCAGTACTTC. Its protein is CASSGSTQRSKTQYF. The entire variable domain, with the rest obtained from reference TRBV7-9 and TRBJ2-5, is as follows: DTGVSQNPRHKITKRGQNVTFRCDPISEHNRLYWYRQTLGQGPEFLTYFQNEAQLEKSRLLSDRFSAERPKGSFSTLEIQRTEQGDSAMYLCASSGSTQRSKTQYFGPGTRLLVL.

The V gene is TRBV30, the J gene TRBJ1-2; no reliable D call. This CDR3 spans 10 amino acids. CDR1 and CDR2 (germline): GTSNPN, SVGIG (reference sequence). V gave up 4 bases and J gave up 10 bases, with 10 bases separating them. In nucleotides, the CDR3 is TGTGCCTGGAAGGGCAGTGCCTACACCTTC. Translation: CAWKGSAYTF. Based on the CDR3 plus reference TRBV30 and TRBJ1-2, the full variable domain is SQTIHQWPATLVQPVGSPLSLECTVEGTSNPNLYWYRQAAGRGLQLLFYSVGIGQISSEVPQNLSASRPQDRQFILSSKKLLLSDSGFYLCAWKGSAYTFGSGTRLTVV.

This chain uses TRBV20-1 with TRBJ1-1; D is undetermined. This CDR3 is 13 amino acids long. V lost 7 bases to trimming and J lost 2 bases, with 14 bases between them. Germline V gene sequence: CDR1 DFQATT, CDR2 SNEGSKA (reference sequence). The CDR3 spells CSVAGRTNTEAFF. CDR3 nucleotide sequence: TGCAGTGTAGCGGGCAGAACTAACACTGAAGCTTTCTTT.